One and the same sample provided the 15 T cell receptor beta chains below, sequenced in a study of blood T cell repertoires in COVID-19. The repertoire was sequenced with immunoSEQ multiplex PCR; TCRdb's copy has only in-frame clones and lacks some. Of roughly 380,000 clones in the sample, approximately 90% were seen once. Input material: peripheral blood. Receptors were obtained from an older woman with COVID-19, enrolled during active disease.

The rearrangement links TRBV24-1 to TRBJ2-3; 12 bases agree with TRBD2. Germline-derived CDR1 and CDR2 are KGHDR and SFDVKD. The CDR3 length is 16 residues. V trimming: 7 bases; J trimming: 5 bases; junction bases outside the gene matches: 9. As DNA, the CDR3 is TGTGCCACCAGCGGTGCTAGCGGGGGGGCCCAAGATACGCAGTATTTT. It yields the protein CATSGASGGAQDTQYF.

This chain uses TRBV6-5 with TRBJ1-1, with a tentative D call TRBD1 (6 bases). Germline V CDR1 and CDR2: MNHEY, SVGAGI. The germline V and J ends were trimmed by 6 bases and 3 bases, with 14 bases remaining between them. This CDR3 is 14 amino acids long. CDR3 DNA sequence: TGTGCCAGCAGATGGGACAATCGGGACACTGAAGCTTTCTTT. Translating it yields CASRWDNRDTEAFF.

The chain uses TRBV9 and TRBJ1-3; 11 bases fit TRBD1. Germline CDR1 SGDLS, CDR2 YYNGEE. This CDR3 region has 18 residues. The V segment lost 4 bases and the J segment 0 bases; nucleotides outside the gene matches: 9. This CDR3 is CASSYSSGTGGSGNTIYF. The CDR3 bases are TGTGCCAGCAGCTATAGTTCCGGGACAGGGGGCTCTGGAAACACCATATATTTT.

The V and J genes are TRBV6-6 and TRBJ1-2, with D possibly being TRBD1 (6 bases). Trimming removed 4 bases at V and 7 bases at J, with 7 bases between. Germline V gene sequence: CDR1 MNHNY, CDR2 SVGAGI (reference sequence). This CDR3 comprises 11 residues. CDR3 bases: TGTGCCAGCAGTTGGACAGCTGGCTACACCTTC. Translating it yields CASSWTAGYTF.

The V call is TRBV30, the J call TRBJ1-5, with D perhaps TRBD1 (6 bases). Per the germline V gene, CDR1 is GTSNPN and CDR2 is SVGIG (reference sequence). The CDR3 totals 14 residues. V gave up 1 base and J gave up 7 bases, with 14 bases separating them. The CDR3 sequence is CAWSATGMRQPQHF. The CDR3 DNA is TGTGCCTGGAGTGCCACAGGGATGAGGCAGCCCCAGCATTTT.

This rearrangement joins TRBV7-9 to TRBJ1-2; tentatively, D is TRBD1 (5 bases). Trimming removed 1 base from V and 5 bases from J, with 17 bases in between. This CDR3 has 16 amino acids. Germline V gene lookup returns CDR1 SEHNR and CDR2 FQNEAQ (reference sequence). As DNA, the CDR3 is TGTGCCAGCAGCTTAGGTGACCAGGGAACGCTGTATGGCTACACCTTC. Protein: CASSLGDQGTLYGYTF. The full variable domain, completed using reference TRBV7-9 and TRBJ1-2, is DTGVSQNPRHKITKRGQNVTFRCDPISEHNRLYWYRQTLGQGPEFLTYFQNEAQLEKSRLLSDRFSAERPKGSFSTLEIQRTEQGDSAMYLCASSLGDQGTLYGYTFGSGTRLTVV.

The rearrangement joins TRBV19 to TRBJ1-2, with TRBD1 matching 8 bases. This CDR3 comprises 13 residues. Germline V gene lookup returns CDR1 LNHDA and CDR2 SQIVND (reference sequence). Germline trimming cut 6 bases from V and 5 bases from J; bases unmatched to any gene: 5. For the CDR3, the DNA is TGTGCCAGTAGCCGGGGGACAGGTTATGGCTACACCTTC. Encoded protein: CASSRGTGYGYTF.

Written as DNA, the CDR3 is TGTGCCACCGGACAGGCGCCTTATGAAAAACTGTTTTTT. This gives the protein CATGQAPYEKLFF. The J gene is TRBJ1-4, the V gene TRBV10-3; 7 bases align to TRBD1. Trimming removed 10 bases from V and 6 bases from J; junction bases left unmatched: 8. Germline CDR1 and CDR2: ENHRY and SYGVKD. The CDR3 spans 13 residues.

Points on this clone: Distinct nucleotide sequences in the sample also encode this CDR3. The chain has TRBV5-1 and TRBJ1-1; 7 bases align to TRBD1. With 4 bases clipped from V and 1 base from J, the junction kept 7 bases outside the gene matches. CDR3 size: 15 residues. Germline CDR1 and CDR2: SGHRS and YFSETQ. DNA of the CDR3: TGCGCCAGCAGCATTCGCCAGGGGGGGAACACTGAAGCTTTCTTT. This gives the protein CASSIRQGGNTEAFF.

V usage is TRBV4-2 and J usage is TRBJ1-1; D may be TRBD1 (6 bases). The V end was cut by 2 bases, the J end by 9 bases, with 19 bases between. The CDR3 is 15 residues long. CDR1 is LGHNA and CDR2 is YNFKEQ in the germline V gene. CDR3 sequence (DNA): TGTGCCAGCAGCCAAAGCGGGACGTACAGGGACCAAGCTTTCTTT. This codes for CASSQSGTYRDQAFF.

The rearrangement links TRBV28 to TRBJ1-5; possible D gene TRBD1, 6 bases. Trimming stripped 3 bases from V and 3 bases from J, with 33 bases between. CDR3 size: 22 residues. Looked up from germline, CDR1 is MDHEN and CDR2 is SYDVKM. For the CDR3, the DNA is TGTGCCAGCAGTTTCCCCGTCCCTGACAGGCCGCTGGGATCCAGGACCAATCAGCCCCAGCATTTT. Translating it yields CASSFPVPDRPLGSRTNQPQHF.

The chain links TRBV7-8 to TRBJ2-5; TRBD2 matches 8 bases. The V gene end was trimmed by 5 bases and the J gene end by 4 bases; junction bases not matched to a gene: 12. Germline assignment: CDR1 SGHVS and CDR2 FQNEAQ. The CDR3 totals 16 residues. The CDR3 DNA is TGTGCCAGCAGCCCTCTAGGGGCGGGGGGACGAGAGACCCAGTACTTC. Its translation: CASSPLGAGGRETQYF.

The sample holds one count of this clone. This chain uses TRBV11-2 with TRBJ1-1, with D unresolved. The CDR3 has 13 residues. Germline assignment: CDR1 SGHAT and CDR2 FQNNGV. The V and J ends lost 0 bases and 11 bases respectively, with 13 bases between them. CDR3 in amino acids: CASSLDLAGLAFF. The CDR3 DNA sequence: TGTGCCAGCAGCTTAGATCTGGCGGGGTTGGCTTTCTTT.

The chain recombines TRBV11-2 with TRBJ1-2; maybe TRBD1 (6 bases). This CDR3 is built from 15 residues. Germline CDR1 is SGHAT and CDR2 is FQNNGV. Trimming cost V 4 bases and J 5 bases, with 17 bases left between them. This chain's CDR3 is CASSSPRGGAYGYTF. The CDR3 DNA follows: TGTGCCAGCAGCTCCCCCCGAGGGGGGGCATATGGCTACACCTTC. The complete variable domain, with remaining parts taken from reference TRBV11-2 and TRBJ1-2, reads EAGVAQSPRYKIIEKRQSVAFWCNPISGHATLYWYQQILGQGPKLLIQFQNNGVVDDSQLPKDRFSAERLKGVDSTLKIQPAKLEDSAVYLCASSSPRGGAYGYTFGSGTRLTVV.

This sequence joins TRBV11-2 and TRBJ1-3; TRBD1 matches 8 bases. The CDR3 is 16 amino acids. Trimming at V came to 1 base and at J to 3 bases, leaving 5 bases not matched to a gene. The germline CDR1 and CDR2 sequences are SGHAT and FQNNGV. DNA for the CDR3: TGTGCCAGCAGCTTAGCCGGGACAGGCGGTGGAAACACCATATATTTT. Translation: CASSLAGTGGGNTIYF.